The 18 T cell receptor beta chains below come from one sample, sequenced in a study of regulatory T cells in long-lasting Graves disease. Indicated time point: newly diagnosed GD, antithyroid drugs for less than 3 months. Generation of the TCR library employed RNA extracted from PBMCs. For TCR beta, libraries came from iRepertoire HTBI primers and Arm-PCR of CDR3 regions. TCRdb reprocessed the multiplex PCR reads via MiXCR and lists one record per CDR3 protein. The table lists just over 600,000 distinct CDR3 sequences, around 15% of them singletons, with about 18% in the top ten. These same records also appear under a second study, on T cells in Graves' hyperthyroidism and ophthalmopathy.

The specimen was peripheral blood mononuclear cells (PBMCs), collected at new diagnosis, from a patient treated with antithyroid drugs. These receptors were collected from a woman aged 25-40 years with Graves disease.

This chain uses TRBV14 with TRBJ1-1, with D maybe TRBD1 (5 bases). The germline V gene encodes CDR1 SGHDN and CDR2 FVKESK. V was pared by 8 bases and J by 0 bases, with 13 bases between. This CDR3 spans 14 amino acids. The CDR3 region is CASSRGLMNTEAFF. CDR3 coding DNA: TGTGCCAGCTCCCGGGGACTGATGAACACTGAAGCTTTCTTT.

This clonotype was picked up many times. The chain uses TRBV7-8 and TRBJ2-1, with 8 bases that match TRBD2. CDR3 length: 15 residues. Germline V CDR1 and CDR2: SGHVS, FQNEAQ. V shed 7 bases and J 5 bases; nucleotides not matched to a gene: 10. The CDR3 DNA is TGTGCCAGCAACCCGCAGCGGGAGACCAACAATGAGCAGTTCTTC. Encoded protein: CASNPQRETNNEQFF.

This clonotype showed up many times. The V call is TRBV7-3, the J call TRBJ2-5; 7 bases agree with TRBD1. Per the germline V gene, CDR1 is SGHTA and CDR2 is FQGTGA. The CDR3 contains 15 residues. With 5 bases clipped from V and 6 bases from J, the junction kept 12 bases outside the gene matches. The CDR3 DNA sequence: TGTGCCAGCAGCCCCTCCCCTGAGGGGGCGAAGACCCAGTACTTC. As protein: CASSPSPEGAKTQYF.

This clonotype has just a few counts. The chain uses TRBV6-1 and TRBJ1-3; no firm D call. The germline gives CDR1 MNHNS, CDR2 SASEGT. The length of the CDR3 is 11 residues. V was shortened by 8 bases and J by 3 bases, with 5 bases between the two germline ends. The CDR3 sequence is CASFYGNTIYF. The CDR3 coding sequence is TGTGCCAGCTTTTATGGAAACACCATATATTTT.

The chain uses TRBV2 and TRBJ1-1; 8 bases match TRBD1. Unmatched junction bases numbered 8, after V lost 11 bases and J lost 0 bases. In germline, CDR1 is SNHLY, CDR2 FYNNEI. The CDR3 has 14 residues. The CDR3 reads CASWPGGLNTEAFF. The CDR3 region has the DNA TGTGCCTCCTGGCCAGGGGGCTTGAACACTGAAGCTTTCTTT.

This clonotype was recorded many times. The chain uses TRBV2 and TRBJ2-2, with 12 bases that match TRBD1. Germline-derived CDR1 and CDR2 are SNHLY and FYNNEI. The CDR3 runs to 15 residues. V dropped 6 bases and J dropped 3; count of bases not matched to a gene: 2. The CDR3 loop reads CASRRDRGHTGELFF. DNA for the CDR3: TGTGCCAGCAGGAGGGACAGGGGGCACACCGGGGAGCTGTTTTTT.

This clonotype was observed a few times. The CDR3 DNA follows: TGCAGTGCTGCCGGGACAGGGGGCTACGAGCAGTACTTC. It translates to CSAAGTGGYEQYF. The chain is built from TRBV20-1 and TRBJ2-7; 11 nucleotides align to TRBD1. The CDR3 contains 13 residues. From germline, CDR1 is DFQATT and CDR2 SNEGSKA (reference sequence). V lost 5 bases, J lost 3 bases, and 3 bases stayed unmatched.

This clonotype was seen repeatedly, ten times or more. The chain recombines TRBV27 with TRBJ2-7; 8 nucleotides line up with TRBD1. V was pared by 5 bases and J by 2 bases, with 8 bases of the junction left unmatched. The CDR3 has 15 amino acids. CDR1 is MNHEY, CDR2 SMNVEV, per germline (reference sequence). The CDR3 bases are TGTGCCAGCAGTCTATTGGGGACAGGACCCTACGAGCAGTACTTC. This sequence encodes CASSLLGTGPYEQYF.

This sequence joins TRBV19 and TRBJ2-3; perhaps TRBD1 as D (7 bases). This CDR3 has 14 amino acids. Trimming shortened V by 3 bases and J by 8 bases, and 15 bases separated the two germline ends. From germline, CDR1 is LNHDA and CDR2 SQIVND (reference sequence). Here the CDR3 DNA reads TGTGCCAGTAGTATTGGAGGGGGCAGGGGTACGCAGTATTTT. Its translation: CASSIGGGRGTQYF.

The sample holds many counts of this clonotype. The chain carries TRBV5-1 and TRBJ1-1; D gene uncertain. This CDR3 has 14 residues. Trimming shortened V by 0 bases and J by 2 bases, and 8 bases separated the two germline ends. In germline, CDR1 is SGHRS, CDR2 YFSETQ. Written as DNA, the CDR3 is TGCGCCAGCAGCTTGGACTCAGCAAACACTGAAGCTTTCTTT. It translates to CASSLDSANTEAFF.

This clonotype was found a few times. The V and J genes are TRBV18 and TRBJ2-7, with 7 positions matching TRBD2. CDR3 length equals 15 residues. CDR1 KGHSH and CDR2 LQKENI come from the germline V gene. Trimming cost V 0 bases and J 3 bases; bases outside gene matches: 5. The CDR3 DNA follows: TGTGCCAGCTCACCACCGGCGGGAGACGGCTACGAGCAGTACTTC. Protein product: CASSPPAGDGYEQYF.

This clonotype has more than one count but fewer than ten. The chain has TRBV7-2 and TRBJ2-1; 9 nucleotides line up with TRBD2. CDR3 length equals 15 residues. Germline trimming cut 5 bases from V and 2 bases from J; bases unmatched to any gene: 4. Germline V CDR1 and CDR2: SGHTA, FQGNSA. The CDR3 coding sequence is TGTGCCAGCAGCGCCTCTAGCGGGGCCTACAATGAGCAGTTCTTC. Translation: CASSASSGAYNEQFF.

There are many counts of this clonotype. V and J are TRBV27 and TRBJ1-1; the D is unclear. Per germline, CDR1 MNHEY and CDR2 SMNVEV (reference sequence). This CDR3 spans 12 amino acids. V lost 6 bases and J lost 0, with 5 bases in between. The CDR3 sequence: CASRGVNTEAFF. The CDR3 DNA reads TGTGCCAGCAGGGGTGTGAACACTGAAGCTTTCTTT.

On this clonotype: The junction and the germline gene differ at one end; a read error may be behind it. The chain combines TRBV3-1 with TRBJ2-7; unclear D gene. The CDR3 has 12 residues. CDR1 is LGHDT, CDR2 YNNKEL, per germline (reference sequence). The CDR3: CASRGSSYEQCF. CDR3 coding DNA: TGTGCCAGCAGGGGGTCCTCCTACGAGCAGTGCTTC.

Ten or more counts support this clonotype. The chain couples TRBV2 to TRBJ2-3; no firm D call. The CDR3 runs 14 residues. Germline V lookup: CDR1 SNHLY, CDR2 FYNNEI. Trimming stripped 8 bases from V and 0 bases from J, with 12 bases between. CDR3 sequence reads: CASQLKLSTDTQYF. In DNA form, the CDR3 reads TGTGCCAGCCAACTGAAGCTGAGCACAGATACGCAGTATTTT.

This clonotype was seen more than once but under ten times. The chain uses TRBV7-6 and TRBJ1-1; D call uncertain. Deletions cut 2 bases from V and 1 base from J, with 8 bases between. This CDR3 is 14 amino acids long. In germline, CDR1 is SGHVS, CDR2 FNYEAQ. CDR3 DNA sequence: TGTGCCAGCAGCTTAAGGGAAACGAACACTGAAGCTTTCTTT. It encodes CASSLRETNTEAFF.

This clonotype was found many times. CDR3 residues: CASSLPQETQYF. DNA of the CDR3: TGTGCCAGCAGTTTGCCGCAAGAGACCCAGTACTTC. V usage is TRBV28 and J usage is TRBJ2-5, with unresolved D. Germline V gene data show CDR1 as MDHEN and CDR2 as SYDVKM. CDR3 length: 12 residues. V was clipped by 3 bases and J by 2 bases, with 4 bases between them.

The genes are TRBV30 and TRBJ2-5; D is undetermined. V shed 4 bases and J shed 4 bases, with 13 bases lying between them. CDR3 size: 13 residues. Germline CDR1 reads GTSNPN; CDR2 reads SVGIG (reference sequence). The CDR3 region is CAWNWGLSETQYF. The DNA for the CDR3 is TGTGCCTGGAACTGGGGTTTATCAGAGACCCAGTACTTC. Looking up the rest from reference TRBV30 and TRBJ2-5 gives the full variable domain: SQTIHQWPATLVQPVGSPLSLECTVEGTSNPNLYWYRQAAGRGLQLLFYSVGIGQISSEVPQNLSASRPQDRQFILSSKKLLLSDSGFYLCAWNWGLSETQYFGPGTRLLVL.